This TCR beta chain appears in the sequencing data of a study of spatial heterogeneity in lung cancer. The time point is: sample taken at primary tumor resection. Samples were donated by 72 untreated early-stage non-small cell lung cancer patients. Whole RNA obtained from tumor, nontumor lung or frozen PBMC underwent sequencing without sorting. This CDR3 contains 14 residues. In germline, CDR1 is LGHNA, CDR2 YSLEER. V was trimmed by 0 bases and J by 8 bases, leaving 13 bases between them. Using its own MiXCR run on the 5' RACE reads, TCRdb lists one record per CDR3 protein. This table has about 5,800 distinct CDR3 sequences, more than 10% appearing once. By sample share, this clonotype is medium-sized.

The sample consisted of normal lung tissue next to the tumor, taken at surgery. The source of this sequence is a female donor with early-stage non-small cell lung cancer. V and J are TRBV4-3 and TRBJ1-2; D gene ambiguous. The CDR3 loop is CASSQDLRAYGYTF. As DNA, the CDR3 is TGCGCCAGCAGCCAAGATCTTCGAGCGTACGGCTACACCTTC.